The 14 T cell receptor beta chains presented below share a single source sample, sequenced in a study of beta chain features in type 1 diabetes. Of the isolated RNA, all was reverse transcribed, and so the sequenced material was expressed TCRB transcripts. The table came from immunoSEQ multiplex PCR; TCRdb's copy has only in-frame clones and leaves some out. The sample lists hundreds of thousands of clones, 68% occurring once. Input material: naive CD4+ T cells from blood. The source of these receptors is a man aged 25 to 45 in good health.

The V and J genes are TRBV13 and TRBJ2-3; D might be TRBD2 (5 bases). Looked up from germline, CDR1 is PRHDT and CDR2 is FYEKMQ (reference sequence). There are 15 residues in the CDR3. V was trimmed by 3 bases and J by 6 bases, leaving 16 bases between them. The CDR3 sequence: CASSFNGPSYDTQYF. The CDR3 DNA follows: TGTGCCAGCAGCTTTAATGGGCCTAGCTACGATACGCAGTATTTT.

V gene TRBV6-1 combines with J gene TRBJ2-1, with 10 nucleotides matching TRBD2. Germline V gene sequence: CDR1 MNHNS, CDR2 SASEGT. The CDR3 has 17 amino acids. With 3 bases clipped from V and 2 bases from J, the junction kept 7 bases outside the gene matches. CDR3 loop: CASSDVRLAGPYNEQFF. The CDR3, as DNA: TGTGCCAGCAGTGATGTCAGACTAGCGGGCCCCTACAATGAGCAGTTCTTC.

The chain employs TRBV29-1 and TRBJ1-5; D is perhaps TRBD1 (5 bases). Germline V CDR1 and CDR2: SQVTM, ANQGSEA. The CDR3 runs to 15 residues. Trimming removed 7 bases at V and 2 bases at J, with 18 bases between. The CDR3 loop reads CSAVPGGSGNQPQHF. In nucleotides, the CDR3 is TGCAGCGCCGTACCCGGGGGAAGCGGCAATCAGCCCCAGCATTTT.

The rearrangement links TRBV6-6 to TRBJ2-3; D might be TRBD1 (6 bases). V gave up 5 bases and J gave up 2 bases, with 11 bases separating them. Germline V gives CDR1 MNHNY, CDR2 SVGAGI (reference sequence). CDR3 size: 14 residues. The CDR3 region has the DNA TGTGCCAGCAGTCGACAGGAAAACACAGATACGCAGTATTTT. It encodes CASSRQENTDTQYF.

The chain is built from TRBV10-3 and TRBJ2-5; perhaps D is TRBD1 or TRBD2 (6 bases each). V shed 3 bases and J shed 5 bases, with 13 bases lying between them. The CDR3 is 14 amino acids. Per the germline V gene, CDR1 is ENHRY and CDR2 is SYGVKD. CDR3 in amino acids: CAISDAGGGETQYF. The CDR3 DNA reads TGTGCCATCAGTGATGCCGGGGGCGGGGAGACCCAGTACTTC.

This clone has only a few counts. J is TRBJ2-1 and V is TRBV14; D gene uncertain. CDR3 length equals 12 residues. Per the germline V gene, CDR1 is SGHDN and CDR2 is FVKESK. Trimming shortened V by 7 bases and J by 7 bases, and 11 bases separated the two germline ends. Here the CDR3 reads CASKKLGNEQFF. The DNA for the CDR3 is TGTGCCAGCAAAAAGTTGGGTAATGAGCAGTTCTTC.

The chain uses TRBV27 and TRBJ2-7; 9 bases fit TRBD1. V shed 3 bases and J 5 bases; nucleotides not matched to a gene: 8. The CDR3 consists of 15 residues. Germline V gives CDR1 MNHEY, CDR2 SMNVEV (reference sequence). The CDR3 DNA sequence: TGTGCCAGCAGTTTGAAAGGACAGGGGTTTGACGAGCAGTACTTC. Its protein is CASSLKGQGFDEQYF.

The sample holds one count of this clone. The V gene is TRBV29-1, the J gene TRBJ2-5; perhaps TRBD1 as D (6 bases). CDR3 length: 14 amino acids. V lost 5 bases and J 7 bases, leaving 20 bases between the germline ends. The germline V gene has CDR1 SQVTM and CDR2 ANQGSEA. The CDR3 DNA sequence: TGCAGCGTTTCGACCGGGGACACCAAGGGGACCCAGTACTTC. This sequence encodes CSVSTGDTKGTQYF.

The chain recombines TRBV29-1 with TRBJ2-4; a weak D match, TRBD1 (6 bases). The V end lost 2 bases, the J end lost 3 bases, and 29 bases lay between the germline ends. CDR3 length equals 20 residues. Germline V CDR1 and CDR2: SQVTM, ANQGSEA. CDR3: CSVESNPLPGHTWVKNIQYF. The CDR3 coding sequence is TGCAGCGTTGAATCAAATCCATTACCGGGACACACCTGGGTCAAAAACATTCAGTACTTC.

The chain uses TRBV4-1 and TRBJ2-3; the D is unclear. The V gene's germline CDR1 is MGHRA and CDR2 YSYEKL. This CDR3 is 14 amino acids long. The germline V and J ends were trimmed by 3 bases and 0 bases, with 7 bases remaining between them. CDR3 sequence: CASSQGRSTDTQYF. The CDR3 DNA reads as TGCGCCAGCAGCCAGGGTAGGAGCACAGATACGCAGTATTTT.

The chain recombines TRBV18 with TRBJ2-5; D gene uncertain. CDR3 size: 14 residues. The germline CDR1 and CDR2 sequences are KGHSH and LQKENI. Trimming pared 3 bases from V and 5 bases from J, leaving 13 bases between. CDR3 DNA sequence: TGTGCCAGCTCACCGCGGAAGGCTAGGGAGACCCAGTACTTC. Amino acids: CASSPRKARETQYF.

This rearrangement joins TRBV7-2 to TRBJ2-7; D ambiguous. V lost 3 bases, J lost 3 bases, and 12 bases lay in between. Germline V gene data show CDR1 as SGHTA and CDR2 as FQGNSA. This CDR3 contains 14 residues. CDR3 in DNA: TGTGCCAGCAGCTTGCACAGCCTGTACTACGAGCAGTACTTC. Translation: CASSLHSLYYEQYF.

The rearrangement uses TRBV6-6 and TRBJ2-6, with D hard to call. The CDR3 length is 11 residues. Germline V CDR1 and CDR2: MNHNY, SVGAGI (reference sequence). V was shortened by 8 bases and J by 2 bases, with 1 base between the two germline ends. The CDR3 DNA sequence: TGTGCCAGCGCTGGGGCCAACGTCCTGACTTTC. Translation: CASAGANVLTF.

The CDR3 protein is CSVALTGTYGYTF. The CDR3 DNA follows: TGCAGCGTTGCTCTGACAGGGACTTATGGCTACACCTTC. J is TRBJ1-2 and V is TRBV29-1, with 7 bases that match TRBD1. J gave up 5 bases and V 4 bases, and 7 bases lay outside the gene matches. The CDR3 sequence is 13 residues long. Looked up from germline, CDR1 is SQVTM and CDR2 is ANQGSEA.